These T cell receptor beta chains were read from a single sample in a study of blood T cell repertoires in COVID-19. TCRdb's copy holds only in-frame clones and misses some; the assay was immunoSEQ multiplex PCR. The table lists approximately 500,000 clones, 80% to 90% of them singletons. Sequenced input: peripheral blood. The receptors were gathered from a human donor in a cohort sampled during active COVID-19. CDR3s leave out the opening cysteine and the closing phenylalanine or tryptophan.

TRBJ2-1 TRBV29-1 SVGAQSYNEQF
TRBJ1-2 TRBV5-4 ASSLGQGVKLYGYT
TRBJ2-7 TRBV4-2 ASSLESRSYEQY
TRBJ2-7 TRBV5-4 ASSSGRAGIYEQY
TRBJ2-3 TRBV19 ASRKTGATDTQY
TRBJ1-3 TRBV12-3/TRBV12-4 ASSLNSGNTIY
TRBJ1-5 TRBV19 ASKGQSYSNQPQH
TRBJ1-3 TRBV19 ASRPDSGNTIY
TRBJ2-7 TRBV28 ASNPRGQPSYEQY
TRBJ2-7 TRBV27 ASSLSIQIYEQY
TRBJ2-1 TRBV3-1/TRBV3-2 ASSQFGTSGEGQQF
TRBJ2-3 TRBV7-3 ASSSTSESTDTQY
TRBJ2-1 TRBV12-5 ASGIGQGYNEQF
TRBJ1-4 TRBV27 ASRSNTGWANEKLF
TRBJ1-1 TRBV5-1 ASSLGQENTEAF
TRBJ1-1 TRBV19 ASSTGQGARGNTEAF
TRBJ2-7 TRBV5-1 ASSKGLAGPSGEQY
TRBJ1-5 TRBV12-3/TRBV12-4 ASSPQGYQPQH
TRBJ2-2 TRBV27 ASSLSGGLNTGELF
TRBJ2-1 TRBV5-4 ASSLERFYNEQF
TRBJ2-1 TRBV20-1 SAIAYNEQF
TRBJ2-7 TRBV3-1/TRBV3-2 ASSQMVVRLDEQY
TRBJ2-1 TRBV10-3 AISETGGPGSYNEQF
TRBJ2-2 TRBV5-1 ASSMGLAGDGELF
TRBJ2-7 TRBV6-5 AVSPGLSYREQY
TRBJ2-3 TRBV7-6 ASSIMGSGSMTDTQY
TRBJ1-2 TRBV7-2 ASSSFTGDDGYT
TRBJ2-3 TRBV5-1 ASSPGGSDTQY
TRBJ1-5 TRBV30 AWSFRQPQH
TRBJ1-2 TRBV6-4 ASRPEREAGGYT
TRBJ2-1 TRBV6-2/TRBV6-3 ASSYSGTSGRADREQF
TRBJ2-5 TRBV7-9 ASSFKLAGRVKETQY
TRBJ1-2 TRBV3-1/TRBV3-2 ASSQNGGSGGYT
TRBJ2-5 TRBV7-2 ASSLDGREVETQY
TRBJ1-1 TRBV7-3 ASGRDMNTEAF
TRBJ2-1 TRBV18 ASSPVLAYNEQF
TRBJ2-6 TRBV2 ASKLTGVANVLT
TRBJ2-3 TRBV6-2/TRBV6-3 ASSYSTYYQSTDTQY
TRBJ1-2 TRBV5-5 ASSPTGLGGYT
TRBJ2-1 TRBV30 AWSSGSSYNEQF
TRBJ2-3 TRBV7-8 ASIPGLAGGRTDTQY
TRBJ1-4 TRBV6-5 ASNGQGGKLF
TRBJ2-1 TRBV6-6 ASRYGTANNEQF
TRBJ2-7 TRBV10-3 AISEPAGERYEQY
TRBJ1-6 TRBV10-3 AIRDRGHSPLH
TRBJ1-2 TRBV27 ASSLWGPNYGYT
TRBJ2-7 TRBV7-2 ASSSGLDYPSYEQY